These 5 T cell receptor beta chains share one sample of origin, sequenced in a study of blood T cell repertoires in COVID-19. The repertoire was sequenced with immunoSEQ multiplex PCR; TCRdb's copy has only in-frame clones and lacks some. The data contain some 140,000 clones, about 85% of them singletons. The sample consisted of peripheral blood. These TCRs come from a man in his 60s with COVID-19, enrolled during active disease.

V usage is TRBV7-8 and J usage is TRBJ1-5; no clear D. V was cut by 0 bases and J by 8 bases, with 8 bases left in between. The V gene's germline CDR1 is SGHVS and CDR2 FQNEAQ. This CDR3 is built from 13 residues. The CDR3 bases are TGTGCCAGCAGCTTAGCTCCCTTTGAGCCCCAGCATTTT. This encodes CASSLAPFEPQHF.

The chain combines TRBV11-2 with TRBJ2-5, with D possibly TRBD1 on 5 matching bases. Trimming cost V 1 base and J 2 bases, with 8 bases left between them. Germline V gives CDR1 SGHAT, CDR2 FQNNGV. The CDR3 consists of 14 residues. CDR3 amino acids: CASSLVTEQETQYF. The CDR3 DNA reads TGTGCCAGCAGCTTAGTGACAGAACAAGAGACCCAGTACTTC.

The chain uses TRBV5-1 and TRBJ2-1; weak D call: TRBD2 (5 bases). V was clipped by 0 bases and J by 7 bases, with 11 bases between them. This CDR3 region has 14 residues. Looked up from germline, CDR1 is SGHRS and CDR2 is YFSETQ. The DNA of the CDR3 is TGCGCCAGCAGCTTGGCGGGGAATCTAAATGAGCAGTTCTTC. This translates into CASSLAGNLNEQFF.

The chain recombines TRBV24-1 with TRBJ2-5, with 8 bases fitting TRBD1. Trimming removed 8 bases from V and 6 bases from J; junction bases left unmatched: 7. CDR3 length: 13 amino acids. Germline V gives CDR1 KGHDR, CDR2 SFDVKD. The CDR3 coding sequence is TGTGCCACCAAGCGGACAGGGCAAAAGACCCAGTACTTC. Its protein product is CATKRTGQKTQYF.

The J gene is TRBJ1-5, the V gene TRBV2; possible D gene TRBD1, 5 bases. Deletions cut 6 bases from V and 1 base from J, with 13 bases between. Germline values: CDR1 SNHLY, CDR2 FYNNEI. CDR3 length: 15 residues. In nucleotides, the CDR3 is TGTGCCAGCAGGCAGACAGATCACAGCAATCAGCCCCAGCATTTT. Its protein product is CASRQTDHSNQPQHF.